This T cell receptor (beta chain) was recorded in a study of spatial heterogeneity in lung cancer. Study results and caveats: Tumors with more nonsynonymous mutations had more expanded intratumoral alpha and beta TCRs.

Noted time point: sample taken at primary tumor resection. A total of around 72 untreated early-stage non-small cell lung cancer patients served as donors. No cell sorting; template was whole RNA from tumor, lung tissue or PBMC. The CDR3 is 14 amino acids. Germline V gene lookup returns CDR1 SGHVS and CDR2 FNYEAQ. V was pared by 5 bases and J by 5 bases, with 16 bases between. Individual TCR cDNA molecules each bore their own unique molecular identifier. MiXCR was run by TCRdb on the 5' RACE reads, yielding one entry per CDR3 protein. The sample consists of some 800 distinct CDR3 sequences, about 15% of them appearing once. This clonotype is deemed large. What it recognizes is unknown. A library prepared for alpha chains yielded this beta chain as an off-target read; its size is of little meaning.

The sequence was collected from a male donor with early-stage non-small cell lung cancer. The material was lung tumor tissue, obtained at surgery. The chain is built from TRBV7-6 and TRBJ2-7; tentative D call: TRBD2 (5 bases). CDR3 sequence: CASSPLGGYDEQYF. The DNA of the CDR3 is TGTGCCAGCAGCCCCCTTGGAGGTTACGACGAGCAGTACTTC.